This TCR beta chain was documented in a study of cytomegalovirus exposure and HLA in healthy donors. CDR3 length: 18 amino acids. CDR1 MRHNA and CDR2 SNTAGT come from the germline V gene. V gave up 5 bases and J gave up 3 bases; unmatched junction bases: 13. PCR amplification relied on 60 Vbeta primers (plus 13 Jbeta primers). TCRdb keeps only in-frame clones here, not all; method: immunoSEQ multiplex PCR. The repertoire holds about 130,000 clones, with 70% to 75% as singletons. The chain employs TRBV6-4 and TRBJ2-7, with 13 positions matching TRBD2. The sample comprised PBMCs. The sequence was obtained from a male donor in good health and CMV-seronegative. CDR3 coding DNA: TGTGCCAGCAGTCTCCCCGACCGGGGGACTAGCGGGAACTACGAGCAGTACTTC. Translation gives CASSLPDRGTSGNYEQYF.